Included here is one TCR beta chain sequence, with context. The data were taken from a study of shared clonotypes between healthy human individuals. The germline gives CDR1 MNHNS, CDR2 SASEGT. V dropped 1 base and J dropped 2 bases, with 6 bases sitting between them. The CDR3 contains 15 residues. Assay used: immunoSEQ multiplex PCR; TCRdb lists only in-frame clones, some missing. This table has about 2 million clones, approximately 95% appearing once. The sequence was collected from a man aged 18 to 30 in good health. The rearrangement uses TRBV6-1 and TRBJ1-6, with unresolved D. Material: naive CD4+ T cells sorted from blood. Specified subset: CD45RA+ positively selected. In DNA form, the CDR3 reads TGTGCCAGCAGTGAAGTCGGGGCCTATAATTCACCCCTCCACTTT. Amino acids: CASSEVGAYNSPLHF.